Each of the 7 T cell receptor beta chains below was sequenced from the same sample in a study of control samples from healthy donors and cancer patients. The protocol was immunoSEQ multiplex PCR, while the TCRdb copy is restricted to in-frame clones and leaves out a portion. Seen here are about 40,000 clones, 90% to 95% observed once, and the top ten hold around 4%. The sequenced sample consisted of blood. The receptors come from a woman between 50 and 59 years old in good health.

This clone was observed a single time. The chain joins TRBV3-1 (or the pseudogene TRBV3-2) to TRBJ1-2; possibly TRBD1 for D (6 bases). Trimming took off 1 base at V and 6 bases at J, with 12 bases between the two ends. This CDR3 spans 14 amino acids. CDR1 and CDR2 from the germline V gene are LGHDT and YNNKEL (reference sequence). CDR3 in DNA: TGTGCCAGCAGCCAAGGTAGGGGGGTTCATGGCTACACCTTC. Amino acid sequence: CASSQGRGVHGYTF.

The V call is TRBV2, the J call TRBJ1-2; 8 positions agree with TRBD1. Germline loops: CDR1 SNHLY, CDR2 FYNNEI. This CDR3 is 12 amino acids long. V trimming: 5 bases; J trimming: 7 bases; junction bases outside the gene matches: 3. DNA of the CDR3: TGTGCCAGCAGTCAGGGGGCGGCTGGCTACACCTTC. It encodes CASSQGAAGYTF.

The chain uses TRBV7-2 and TRBJ1-6; perhaps TRBD1 as D (6 bases). With 1 base removed from V and 8 bases from J, the gap between germline ends came to 15 bases. The CDR3 has 16 amino acids. The germline gives CDR1 SGHTA, CDR2 FQGNSA. The CDR3 sequence is CASSLVGRGTDSPLHF. CDR3 DNA: TGTGCCAGCAGCTTAGTCGGCAGGGGAACGGATTCACCCCTCCACTTT.

The V call is TRBV24-1, the J call TRBJ2-5, with 8 bases aligning to TRBD1. Germline V lookup: CDR1 KGHDR, CDR2 SFDVKD. The V segment lost 4 bases and the J segment 4 bases; nucleotides outside the gene matches: 10. This CDR3 is 16 amino acids long. The CDR3 region has the DNA TGTGCCACCAGTGACCCACTACCGGGACAGGTAGAGACCCAGTACTTC. This codes for CATSDPLPGQVETQYF.

V gene TRBV2 combines with J gene TRBJ1-5; D unresolved. Germline lookup yields CDR1 SNHLY and CDR2 FYNNEI. This CDR3 has 13 amino acids. Trimming shortened V by 6 bases and J by 2 bases, and 8 bases separated the two germline ends. Here the CDR3 reads CASRVYGNQPQHF. The CDR3 DNA is TGTGCCAGCAGGGTATATGGCAATCAGCCCCAGCATTTT.

The chain couples TRBV27 to TRBJ1-3, with 7 nucleotides matching TRBD1. V gave up 5 bases and J gave up 4 bases; unmatched junction bases: 14. Germline lookup yields CDR1 MNHEY and CDR2 SMNVEV (reference sequence). The CDR3 contains 17 residues. Here the CDR3 DNA reads TGTGCCAGCAGTACTTGGGGGTTACAGGGGAGAGGAAACACCATATATTTT. This encodes CASSTWGLQGRGNTIYF.

The V gene is TRBV4-3, the J gene TRBJ1-1; no definite D call. Germline CDR1 is LGHNA and CDR2 is YSLEER. The V end was cut by 0 bases, the J end by 1 base, with 6 bases between. The CDR3 sequence is 14 residues long. CDR3 protein: CASSQDHANTEAFF. DNA for the CDR3: TGCGCCAGCAGCCAAGATCATGCGAACACTGAAGCTTTCTTT.